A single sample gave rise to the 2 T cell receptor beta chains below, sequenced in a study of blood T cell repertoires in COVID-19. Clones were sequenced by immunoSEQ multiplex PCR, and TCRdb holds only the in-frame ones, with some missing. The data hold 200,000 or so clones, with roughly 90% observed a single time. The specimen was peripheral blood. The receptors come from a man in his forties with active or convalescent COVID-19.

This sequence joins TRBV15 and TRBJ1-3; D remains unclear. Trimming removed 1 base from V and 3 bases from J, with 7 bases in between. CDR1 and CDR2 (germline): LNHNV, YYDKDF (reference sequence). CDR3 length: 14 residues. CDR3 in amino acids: CATSRGSGGNTIYF. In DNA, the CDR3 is TGTGCCACCAGCAGAGGTAGCGGTGGAAACACCATATATTTT.

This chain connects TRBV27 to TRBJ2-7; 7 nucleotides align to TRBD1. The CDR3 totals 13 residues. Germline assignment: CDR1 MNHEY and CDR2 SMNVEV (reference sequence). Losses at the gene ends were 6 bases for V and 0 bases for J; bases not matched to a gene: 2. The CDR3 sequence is CASRRTGSYEQYF. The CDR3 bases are TGTGCCAGCAGACGGACAGGCTCCTACGAGCAGTACTTC.